The 10 T cell receptor beta chains below were found in one sample sequenced in a study of T cells in Graves' hyperthyroidism and ophthalmopathy. Using RNA transcripts as the source, TCR beta CDR3 regions were amplified. HTBI primers were used for first-round RT-PCR of the TCR CDR3. TCRdb analysed the multiplex PCR reads with MiXCR anew, one entry per CDR3 protein. The repertoire holds around 200,000 distinct CDR3 sequences, with 17% as singletons. The specimen was blood. These receptors were collected from a woman between 45 and 60 years old with Graves' hyperthyroidism.

This clonotype has just a few counts. The rearrangement uses TRBV28 and TRBJ2-7, with 11 bases aligning to TRBD1. Germline values: CDR1 MDHEN, CDR2 SYDVKM. Losses at the gene ends were 6 bases for V and 6 bases for J; bases not matched to a gene: 10. The CDR3 has 15 amino acids. In DNA, the CDR3 is TGTGCCAGCAGATTCTTTGGACAGGGGGCGGTCGAGCAGTACTTC. Residues: CASRFFGQGAVEQYF. The full variable domain, in which reference TRBV28 and TRBJ2-7 provide the parts outside the CDR3, is DVKVTQSSRYLVKRTGEKVFLECVQDMDHENMFWYRQDPGLGLRLIYFSYDVKMKEKGDIPEGYSVSREKKERFSLILESASTNQTSMYLCASRFFGQGAVEQYFGPGTRLTVT.

On this clonotype: A read error may explain this, as a much larger clone is one base away. V gene TRBV5-1 combines with J gene TRBJ1-2; 7 bases align to TRBD1. The germline gives CDR1 SGHRS, CDR2 YFSETQ. This CDR3 spans 14 amino acids. Here the CDR3 reads CASSTGDGNYGHTF. CDR3 nucleotides: TGCGCCAGCAGCACAGGGGACGGTAACTATGGCCACACCTTC.

This clonotype was recorded many times. The CDR3 is CASSTQGFIGGYTF. The CDR3 region has the DNA TGTGCCAGCAGTACACAGGGGTTCATCGGTGGCTACACCTTC. The rearrangement uses TRBV6-1 and TRBJ1-2, with TRBD1 matching 7 bases. CDR3 size: 14 residues. The germline gives CDR1 MNHNS, CDR2 SASEGT. V dropped 5 bases and J dropped 7; count of bases not matched to a gene: 10.

This clonotype was detected many times. This chain joins TRBV19 and TRBJ1-5; TRBD1 matches 10 bases. The V gene's germline CDR1 is LNHDA and CDR2 SQIVND (reference sequence). The CDR3 spans 15 residues. V shed 4 bases, J shed 3 bases, and the junction held 3 bases outside the gene matches. The CDR3 loop is CASSRDRGPNQPQHF. The CDR3 nucleotides are TGTGCCAGTAGTAGGGACAGGGGCCCCAATCAGCCCCAGCATTTT. Full variable domain (missing parts from reference TRBV19 and TRBJ1-5): DGGITQSPKYLFRKEGQNVTLSCEQNLNHDAMYWYRQDPGQGLRLIYYSQIVNDFQKGDIAEGYSVSREKKESFPLTVTSAQKNPTAFYLCASSRDRGPNQPQHFGDGTRLSIL.

This clonotype was seen repeatedly, ten times or more. The chain is built from TRBV10-1 and TRBJ2-3; TRBD2 matches at 9 bases. With V trimmed by 2 bases and J by 2 bases, 2 bases remained unmatched. The CDR3 is made up of 15 amino acids. Germline lookup yields CDR1 WNHNN and CDR2 SYGVQD (reference sequence). The CDR3 DNA reads TGCGCCAGCAGTGAGGAGCGGGGGGACACAGATACGCAGTATTTT. Translated: CASSEERGDTDTQYF.

In DNA, the CDR3 is TGTGCCAGCAGTTCGTACCCCGGGACAGGGGGCTATGAGCAGTTCTTC. The encoded protein is CASSSYPGTGGYEQFF. The chain couples TRBV11-3 to TRBJ2-1; 12 positions agree with TRBD1. In germline, CDR1 is SGHNT, CDR2 YENEEA. CDR3 length: 16 amino acids. V lost 6 bases, J lost 8 bases, and 11 bases stayed unmatched.

The chain recombines TRBV7-3 with TRBJ2-7, with 8 positions matching TRBD1. Germline CDR1 reads SGHTA; CDR2 reads FQGTGA. CDR3 length equals 12 residues. The V gene end was trimmed by 3 bases and the J gene end by 7 bases; junction bases not matched to a gene: 2. The CDR3 region has the DNA TGTGCCAGCAGCTTCGGACAGGGTGAGCAGTACTTC. It is translated as CASSFGQGEQYF.

Regarding this clonotype: A much larger clone lies one base from this, so it may be a read error. The CDR3: CASRKGYELRPQHF. DNA for the CDR3: TGTGCCAGTAGAAAGGGCTACGAGCTACGGCCCCAGCATTTT. This chain joins TRBV19 and TRBJ1-5; no firm D call. Germline loops: CDR1 LNHDA, CDR2 SQIVND (reference sequence). The V gene lost 6 bases and the J gene lost 9 bases, with 18 bases spanning the gap. The CDR3 consists of 14 residues.

The sample holds many counts of this clonotype. The rearrangement joins TRBV20-1 to TRBJ2-7, with D possibly being TRBD1 (5 bases). V was shortened by 5 bases and J by 6 bases, with 11 bases between the two germline ends. In germline, CDR1 is DFQATT, CDR2 SNEGSKA (reference sequence). This CDR3 is built from 11 residues. The chain's CDR3 is CSAHTGVEQYF. CDR3 nucleotides: TGCAGTGCTCACACAGGCGTCGAGCAGTACTTC.

Details on this clonotype: With a much larger clone just one base away, this may be a read error. The chain recombines TRBV2 with TRBJ1-1, with unresolved D. Germline V lookup: CDR1 SNHLY, CDR2 FYNNEI. CDR3 length: 11 amino acids. This chain's CDR3 is CASILNAEAFF. The CDR3, as DNA: TGTGCCAGCATACTGAACGCTGAAGCTTTCTTT.